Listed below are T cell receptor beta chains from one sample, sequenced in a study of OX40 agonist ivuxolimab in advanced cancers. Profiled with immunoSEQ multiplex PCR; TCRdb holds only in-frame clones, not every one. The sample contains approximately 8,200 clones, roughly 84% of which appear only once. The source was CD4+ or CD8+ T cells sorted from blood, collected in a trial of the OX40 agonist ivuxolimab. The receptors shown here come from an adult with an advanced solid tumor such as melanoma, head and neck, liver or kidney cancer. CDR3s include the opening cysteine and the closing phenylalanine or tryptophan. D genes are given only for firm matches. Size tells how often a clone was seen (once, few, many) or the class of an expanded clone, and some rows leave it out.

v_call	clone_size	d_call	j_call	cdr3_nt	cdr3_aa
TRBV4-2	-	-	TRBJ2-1	TGTGCCAGCAGCCAAGGGGCTAGCCCCAATGAGCAGTTCTTC	CASSQGASPNEQFF
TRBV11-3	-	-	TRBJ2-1	TGTGCCAGCAGCGACTATAGCTCCTACAATGAGCAGTTCTTC	CASSDYSSYNEQFF
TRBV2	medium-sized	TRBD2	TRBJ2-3	TGTGCCAGCAGTCATGGGTCTAGCGGAGACGCGACGCAGTATTTT	CASSHGSSGDATQYF
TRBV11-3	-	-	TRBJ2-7	TGTGCCAGCAGCTTAACAGGCGAAACCTACGAGCAGTACTTC	CASSLTGETYEQYF
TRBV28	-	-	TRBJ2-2	TGTGCCAGCAGTTTAATTGGGGCCGGCGGGGAGCTGTTTTTT	CASSLIGAGGELFF
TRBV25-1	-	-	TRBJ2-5	TGTGCCAGCAGTGAACACCGATCCCCTCTAGCGACTCAAGAGACCCAGTACTTC	CASSEHRSPLATQETQYF
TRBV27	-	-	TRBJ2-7	TGTGCCAGCAGTTCCCTAGTCTACGAGCAGTACTTC	CASSSLVYEQYF
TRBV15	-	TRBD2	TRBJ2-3	TGTGCCACCAGCACCAACTGGTGGACGGAACCCGGGACTAGCGGGAGGGCCAGCACAGATACGCAGTATTTT	CATSTNWWTEPGTSGRASTDTQYF
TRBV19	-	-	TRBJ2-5	TGTGCCAGTAGTATCGGGCAGGTCCAGGCCCAGTACTTC	CASSIGQVQAQYF
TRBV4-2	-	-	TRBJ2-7	TGTGCCAGCAGCCAATTAACCGGATCGCCCTACGAGCAGTACTTC	CASSQLTGSPYEQYF
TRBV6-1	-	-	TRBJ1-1	TGTGCCAGCAGTGACCCAGGGGAGAGCACTGAAGCTTTCTTT	CASSDPGESTEAFF
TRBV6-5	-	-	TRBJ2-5	TGTGCCAGCAGTTACGCGGTCCAAGAGACCCAGTACTTC	CASSYAVQETQYF
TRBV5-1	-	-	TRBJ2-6	TGCGCCAGCGTATGGGTAGGTTCACAAAGTCGGGCCAACGTCCTGACTTTC	CASVWVGSQSRANVLTF
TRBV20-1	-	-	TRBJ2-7	TGCAGTGCTAGAGATCAGCACGAGCAGTACTTC	CSARDQHEQYF
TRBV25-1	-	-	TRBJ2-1	TGTGCCAGCAGTGATCGGATGGGGGAGCAGTTCTTC	CASSDRMGEQFF
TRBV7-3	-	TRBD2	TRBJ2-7	TGTGCCAGCAGCCCAGCGGGGGGAGGCGAGCAGTACTTC	CASSPAGGGEQYF
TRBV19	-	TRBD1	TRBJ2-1	TGTGCCAGTAGTCTCGTGACAGGGGACGGGCAGTTCTTC	CASSLVTGDGQFF